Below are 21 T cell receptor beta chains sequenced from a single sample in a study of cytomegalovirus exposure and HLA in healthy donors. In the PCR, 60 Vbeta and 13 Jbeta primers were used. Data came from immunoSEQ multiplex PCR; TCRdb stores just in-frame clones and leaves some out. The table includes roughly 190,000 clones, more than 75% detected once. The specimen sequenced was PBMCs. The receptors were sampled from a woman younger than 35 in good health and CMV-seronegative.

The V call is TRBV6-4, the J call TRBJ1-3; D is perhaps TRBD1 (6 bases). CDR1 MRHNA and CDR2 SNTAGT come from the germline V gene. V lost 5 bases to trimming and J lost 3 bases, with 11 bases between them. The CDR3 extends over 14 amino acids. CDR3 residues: CASSPGVNGNTIYF. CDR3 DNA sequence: TGTGCCAGCAGTCCAGGGGTGAATGGAAACACCATATATTTT.

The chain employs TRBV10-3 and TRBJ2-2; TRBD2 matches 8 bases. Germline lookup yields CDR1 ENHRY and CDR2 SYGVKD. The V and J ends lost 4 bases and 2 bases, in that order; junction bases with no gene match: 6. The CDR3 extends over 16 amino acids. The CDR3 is CAISGGVAGNTGELFF. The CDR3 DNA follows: TGTGCCATCAGTGGAGGGGTAGCGGGAAACACCGGGGAGCTGTTTTTT.

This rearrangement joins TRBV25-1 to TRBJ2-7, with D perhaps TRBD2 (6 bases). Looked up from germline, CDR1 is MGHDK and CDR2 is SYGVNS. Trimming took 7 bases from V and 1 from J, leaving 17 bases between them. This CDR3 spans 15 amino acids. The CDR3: CASTVEYSGSYEQYF. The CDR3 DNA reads TGTGCCAGCACCGTAGAGTATAGCGGATCCTACGAGCAGTACTTC.

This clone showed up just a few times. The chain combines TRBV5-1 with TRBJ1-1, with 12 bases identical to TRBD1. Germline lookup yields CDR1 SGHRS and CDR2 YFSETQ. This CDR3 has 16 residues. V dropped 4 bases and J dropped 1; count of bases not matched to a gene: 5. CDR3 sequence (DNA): TGCGCCAGCAGCATCGGGACAGGGGGCGCGAACACTGAAGCTTTCTTT. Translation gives CASSIGTGGANTEAFF.

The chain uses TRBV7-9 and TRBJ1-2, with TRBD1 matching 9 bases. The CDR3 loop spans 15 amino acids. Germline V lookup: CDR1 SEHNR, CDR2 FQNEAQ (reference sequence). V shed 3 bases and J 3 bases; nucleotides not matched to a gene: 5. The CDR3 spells CASSLGTGFDYGYTF. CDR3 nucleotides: TGTGCCAGCAGCTTGGGGACAGGGTTTGACTATGGCTACACCTTC.

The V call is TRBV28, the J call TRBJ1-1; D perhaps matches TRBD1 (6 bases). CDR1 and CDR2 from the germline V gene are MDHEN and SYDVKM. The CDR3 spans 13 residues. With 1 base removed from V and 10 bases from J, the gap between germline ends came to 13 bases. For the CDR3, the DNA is TGTGCCAGCAGTTTATCTGGGGGCGCATCAGCTTTCTTT. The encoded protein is CASSLSGGASAFF.

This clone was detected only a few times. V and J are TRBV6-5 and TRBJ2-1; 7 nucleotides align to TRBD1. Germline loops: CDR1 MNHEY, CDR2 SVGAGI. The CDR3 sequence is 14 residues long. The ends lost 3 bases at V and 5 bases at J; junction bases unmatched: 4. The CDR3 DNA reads TGTGCCAGCAGTTATGGACAGGCCCACAATGAGCAGTTCTTC. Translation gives CASSYGQAHNEQFF.

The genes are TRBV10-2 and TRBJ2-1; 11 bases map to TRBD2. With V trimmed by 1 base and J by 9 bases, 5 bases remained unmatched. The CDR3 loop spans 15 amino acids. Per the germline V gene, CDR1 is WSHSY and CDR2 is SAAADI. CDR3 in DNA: TGCGCCAGCAGTGAGTTAGCGGGGGGGCCTGGTGAGCAGTTCTTC. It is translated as CASSELAGGPGEQFF.

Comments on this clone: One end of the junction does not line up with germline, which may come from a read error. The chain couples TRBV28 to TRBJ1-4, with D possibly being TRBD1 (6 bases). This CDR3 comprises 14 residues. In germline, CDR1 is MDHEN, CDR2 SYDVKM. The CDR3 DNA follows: TGTGCCACCAACCGAGGGACAACGAATGAAAAACTGTTTTTT. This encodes CATNRGTTNEKLFF.

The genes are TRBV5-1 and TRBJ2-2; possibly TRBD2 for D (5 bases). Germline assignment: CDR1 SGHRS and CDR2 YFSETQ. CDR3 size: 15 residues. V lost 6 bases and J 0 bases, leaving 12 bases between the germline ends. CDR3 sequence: CASTSASSNTGELFF. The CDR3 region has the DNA TGCGCCAGCACGTCGGCTAGCTCGAACACCGGGGAGCTGTTTTTT.

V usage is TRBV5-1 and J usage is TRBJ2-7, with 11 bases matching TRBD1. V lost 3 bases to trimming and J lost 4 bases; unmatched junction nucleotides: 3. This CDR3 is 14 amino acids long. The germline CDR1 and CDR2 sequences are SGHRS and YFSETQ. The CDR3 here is CASSSGTGGYEQYF. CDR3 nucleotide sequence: TGCGCCAGCAGCTCCGGGACAGGGGGGTACGAGCAGTACTTC.

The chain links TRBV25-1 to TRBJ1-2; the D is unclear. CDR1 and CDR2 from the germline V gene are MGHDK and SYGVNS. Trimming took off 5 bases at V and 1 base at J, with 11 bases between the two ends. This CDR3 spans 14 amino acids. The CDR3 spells CASSREPLNYGYTF. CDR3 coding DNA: TGTGCCAGCAGTCGTGAGCCGCTTAACTATGGCTACACCTTC.

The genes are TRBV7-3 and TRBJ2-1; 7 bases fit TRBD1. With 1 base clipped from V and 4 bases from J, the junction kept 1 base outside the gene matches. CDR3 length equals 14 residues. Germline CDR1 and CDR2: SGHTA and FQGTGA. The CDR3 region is CASSLKGQYNEQFF. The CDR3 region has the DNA TGTGCCAGCAGCTTAAAGGGACAGTACAATGAGCAGTTCTTC.

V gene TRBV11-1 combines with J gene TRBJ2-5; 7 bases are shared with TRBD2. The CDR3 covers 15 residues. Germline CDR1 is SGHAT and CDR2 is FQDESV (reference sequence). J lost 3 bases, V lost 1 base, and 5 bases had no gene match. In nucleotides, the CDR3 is TGTGCCAGCAGCTTAGAGGCTAGCGGAGAAGAGACCCAGTACTTC. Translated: CASSLEASGEETQYF.

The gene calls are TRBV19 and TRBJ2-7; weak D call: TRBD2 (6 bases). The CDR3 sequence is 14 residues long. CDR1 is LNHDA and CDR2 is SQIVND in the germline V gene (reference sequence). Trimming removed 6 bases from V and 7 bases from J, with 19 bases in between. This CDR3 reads CASRDVGDRGEQYF. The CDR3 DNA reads TGTGCCAGTAGAGACGTCGGGGACCGGGGGGAGCAGTACTTC.

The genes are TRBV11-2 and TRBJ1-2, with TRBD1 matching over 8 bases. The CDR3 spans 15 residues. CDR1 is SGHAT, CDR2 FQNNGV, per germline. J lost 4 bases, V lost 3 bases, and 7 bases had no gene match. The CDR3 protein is CASSLRTGTSYGYTF. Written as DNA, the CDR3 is TGTGCCAGCAGCTTGAGGACAGGGACGAGCTATGGCTACACCTTC. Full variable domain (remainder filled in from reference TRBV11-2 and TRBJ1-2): EAGVAQSPRYKIIEKRQSVAFWCNPISGHATLYWYQQILGQGPKLLIQFQNNGVVDDSQLPKDRFSAERLKGVDSTLKIQPAKLEDSAVYLCASSLRTGTSYGYTFGSGTRLTVV.

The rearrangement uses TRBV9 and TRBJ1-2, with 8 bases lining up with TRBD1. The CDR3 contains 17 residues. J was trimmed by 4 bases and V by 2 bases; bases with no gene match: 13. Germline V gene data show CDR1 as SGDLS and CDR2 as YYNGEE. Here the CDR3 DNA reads TGTGCCAGCAGCGTGGCAGGGGGCGCCTTCATGACCTATGGCTACACCTTC. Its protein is CASSVAGGAFMTYGYTF. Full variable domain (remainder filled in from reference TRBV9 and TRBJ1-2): DSGVTQTPKHLITATGQRVTLRCSPRSGDLSVYWYQQSLDQGLQFLIQYYNGEERAKGNILERFSAQQFPDLHSELNLSSLELGDSALYFCASSVAGGAFMTYGYTFGSGTRLTVV.

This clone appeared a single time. This CDR3 reads CASSLGAQETQYF. The CDR3 DNA follows: TGTGCCAGCAGCCTGGGGGCCCAAGAGACCCAGTACTTC. This chain connects TRBV7-3 to TRBJ2-5; D possibly corresponds to TRBD1 (6 bases). This CDR3 is built from 13 residues. Germline CDR1 and CDR2: SGHTA and FQGTGA. V was pared by 5 bases and J by 1 base, with 8 bases between.

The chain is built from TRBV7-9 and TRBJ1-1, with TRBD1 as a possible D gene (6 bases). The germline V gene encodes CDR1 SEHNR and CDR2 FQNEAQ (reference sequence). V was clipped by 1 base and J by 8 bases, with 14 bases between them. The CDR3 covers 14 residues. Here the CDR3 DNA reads TGTGCCAGCAGCTTAGTGCCAGGGGAGTTCGAAGCTTTCTTT. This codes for CASSLVPGEFEAFF.

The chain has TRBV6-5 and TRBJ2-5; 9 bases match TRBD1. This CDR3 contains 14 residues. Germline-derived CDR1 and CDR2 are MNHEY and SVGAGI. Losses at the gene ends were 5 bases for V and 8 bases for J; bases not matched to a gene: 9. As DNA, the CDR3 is TGTGCCAGCAGTAGGGACAGGGCCTCCGAAACCCAGTACTTC. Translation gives CASSRDRASETQYF.

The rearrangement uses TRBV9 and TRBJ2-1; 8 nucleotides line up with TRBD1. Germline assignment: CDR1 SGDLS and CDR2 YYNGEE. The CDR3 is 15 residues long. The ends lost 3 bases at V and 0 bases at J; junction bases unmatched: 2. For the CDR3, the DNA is TGTGCCAGCAGCGCCGGGACAGGCTCCTACAATGAGCAGTTCTTC. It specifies CASSAGTGSYNEQFF.